The sample holds a few counts of the clone carrying this T cell receptor (beta chain). Its antigen is not known. The authors built TCR beta libraries using iRepertoire HTBI primers and Arm-PCR of CDR3 regions. TCRdb called the multiplex PCR reads again in MiXCR, with one record for every CDR3 protein. Here the sample spans about 430,000 distinct CDR3 sequences, around 20% being singletons. The entry originates in a study of regulatory T cells in long-lasting Graves disease. Study-level background: Over-5-year antithyroid drug use with positive TSH receptor antibodies defined persistent Graves' disease in the study. Study conclusions and caveats: When disease was persistent, TRBV28, TRBJ1-2 and TRBJ2-5 were the favored segments.

V lost 6 bases to trimming and J lost 5 bases; unmatched junction nucleotides: 6. Per the germline V gene, CDR1 is DFQATT and CDR2 is SNEGSKA (reference sequence). This CDR3 is 13 amino acids long. Time point here: persistent/refractory GD, antithyroid drugs over 5 years with positive TRAb. Following extraction of RNA from PBMCs, that RNA was used to make the TCR library. A volume of roughly 9.1 milliliters of peripheral blood was collected in EDTA tubes. Sequencing used peripheral blood mononuclear cells (PBMCs), obtained when the disease was refractory, from a patient treated with antithyroid drugs. This TCR derives from a female donor with Graves disease. The chain employs TRBV20-1 and TRBJ1-4; 7 bases line up with TRBD1. CDR3 nucleotides: TGCAGTGCGAGGGACAGCCTCAATGAAAAACTGTTTTTT. Encoded protein: CSARDSLNEKLFF.